These 12 T cell receptor beta chains were sequenced from one sample in a study. TCRdb analysed the 5' RACE reads with MiXCR anew, one entry per CDR3 protein. The repertoire consists of tens of thousands of distinct CDR3 sequences, with roughly 24% occurring once and the leading ten covering about 3.7%. Sample: naive CD4+ T cells sorted from a lymph node. As for subset: naive CD4+ T cells, CD4+CD45RA+CD25-. The receptors were gathered from a female donor with breast cancer.

As concerns this clonotype: One base away lies a much larger clone, so this may be a sequencing read error. The J gene is TRBJ2-1, the V gene TRBV4-1; 7 bases line up with TRBD2. The CDR3 is 12 residues long. The V gene's germline CDR1 is MGHRA and CDR2 YSYEKL. Written as DNA, the CDR3 is TGCGCCAGCAGGGGGGGGTTCAATGGGCAGTTCTTC. Its translation: CASRGGFNGQFF.

The chain couples TRBV28 to TRBJ2-3; D is unclear. This CDR3 region has 16 residues. V was trimmed by 5 bases and J by 3 bases, leaving 18 bases between them. Germline values: CDR1 MDHEN, CDR2 SYDVKM. The CDR3 region is CASSGRWRLKTDTQYF. The CDR3 DNA reads TGTGCCAGCAGTGGAAGATGGAGACTCAAGACAGATACGCAGTATTTT.

Only a few counts were recorded for this clonotype. The CDR3 sequence is CASSFRDVPNTGELFF. CDR3 nucleotide sequence: TGTGCCAGCAGTTTTAGGGACGTTCCGAACACCGGGGAGCTGTTTTTT. The chain recombines TRBV12-3 or TRBV12-4 with TRBJ2-2, with D perhaps given as TRBD1 or TRBD2 (5 bases each). Trimming stripped 3 bases from V and 0 bases from J, with 11 bases between. The CDR3 is made up of 16 amino acids.

The rearrangement links TRBV7-9 to TRBJ2-5; weak D call: TRBD1 (5 bases). The CDR3 runs 15 residues. Germline V gene sequence: CDR1 SEHNR, CDR2 FQNEAQ (reference sequence). The ends were cut back, 1 base at V and 0 bases at J, with 9 bases in the middle. The CDR3 sequence: CASSLVGAHQETQYF. The CDR3 coding sequence is TGTGCCAGCAGCTTAGTAGGGGCCCACCAAGAGACCCAGTACTTC.

This chain links TRBV5-4 with TRBJ1-2; perhaps TRBD1 as D (5 bases). The ends were cut back, 4 bases at V and 2 bases at J, with 15 bases in the middle. The CDR3 consists of 15 residues. The germline V gene has CDR1 SGHNT and CDR2 YYREEE (reference sequence). The CDR3 DNA sequence: TGTGCCAGCAGCCACCACCGGGACCCGAACTATGGCTACACCTTC. As protein: CASSHHRDPNYGYTF.

This clonotype has only a few counts. The rearrangement links TRBV30 to TRBJ2-1; unclear D gene. Germline values: CDR1 GTSNPN, CDR2 SVGIG (reference sequence). CDR3 length: 13 residues. Between the trimmed V and J ends, which lost 4 bases and 6 bases, there was a span of 13 bases. This CDR3 is CAWTPTDGNEQFF. The CDR3 DNA reads TGTGCCTGGACGCCGACGGACGGCAATGAGCAGTTCTTC.

This clonotype rates as medium-sized. This chain uses TRBV29-1 with TRBJ2-1; the D gene is possibly TRBD2 (5 bases). The V end lost 4 bases, the J end lost 0 bases, and 10 bases lay between the germline ends. The length of the CDR3 is 14 residues. Germline CDR1 and CDR2: SQVTM and ANQGSEA. The CDR3, as DNA: TGCAGCGTTGTGATCGGGATCTCCTACAATGAGCAGTTCTTC. Amino acid sequence: CSVVIGISYNEQFF.

The chain employs TRBV29-1 and TRBJ1-5; no clear D. The V gene's germline CDR1 is SQVTM and CDR2 ANQGSEA. The CDR3 consists of 15 residues. The CDR3 spells CIASPRRFSGQPQHF. CDR3 coding DNA: TGCATTGCAAGTCCCCGACGGTTTAGCGGTCAGCCCCAGCATTTT.

This clonotype was detected many times. J is TRBJ2-7 and V is TRBV20-1; 11 bases are shared with TRBD2. Germline loops: CDR1 DFQATT, CDR2 SNEGSKA (reference sequence). CDR3 length: 15 amino acids. V gave up 5 bases and J gave up 0 bases; unmatched junction bases: 6. CDR3 DNA: TGCAGTGCTTCCTCTAGCGGGAGGAGCTCCTACGAGCAGTACTTC. Its translation is CSASSSGRSSYEQYF.

This clonotype has more than one count but fewer than ten. The rearrangement joins TRBV3-1 to TRBJ2-3, with D hard to call. Germline CDR1 and CDR2: LGHDT and YNNKEL (reference sequence). CDR3 length equals 12 residues. Trimming took 4 bases from V and 4 from J, leaving 6 bases between them. The CDR3 DNA sequence: TGTGCCAGCAGCCTCACCCCAGATACGCAGTATTTT. This translates into CASSLTPDTQYF.

The CDR3 DNA reads TGTGCCAGCAGTTGGACCGGAACCGGCGACTCAGGGGCCAACGTCCTGACTTTC. Translating gives CASSWTGTGDSGANVLTF. The rearrangement links TRBV12-3 or TRBV12-4 to TRBJ2-6; D is unclear. The CDR3 has 18 residues. V was shortened by 4 bases and J by 4 bases, with 20 bases between the two germline ends.

This clonotype was observed a handful of times. V usage is TRBV12-3 or TRBV12-4 and J usage is TRBJ1-2; 8 bases are shared with TRBD1. The CDR3 is 15 amino acids. J gave up 4 bases and V 4 bases, and 8 bases lay outside the gene matches. The DNA of the CDR3 is TGTGCCAGCAGTTCCACGTCCGGGACAGGCTATGGCTACACCTTC. Translated, it gives CASSSTSGTGYGYTF.